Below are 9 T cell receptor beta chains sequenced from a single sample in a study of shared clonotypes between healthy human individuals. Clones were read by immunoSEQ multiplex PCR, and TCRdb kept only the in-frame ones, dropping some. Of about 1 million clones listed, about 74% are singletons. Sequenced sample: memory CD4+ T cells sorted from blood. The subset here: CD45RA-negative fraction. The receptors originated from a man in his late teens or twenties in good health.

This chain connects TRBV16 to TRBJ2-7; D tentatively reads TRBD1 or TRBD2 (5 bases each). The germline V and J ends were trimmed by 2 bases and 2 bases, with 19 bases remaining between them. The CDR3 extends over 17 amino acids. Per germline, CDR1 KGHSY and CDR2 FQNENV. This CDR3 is CASSQQLPGTETYEQYF. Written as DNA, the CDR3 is TGTGCCAGCAGCCAACAACTTCCCGGGACGGAAACCTACGAGCAGTACTTC. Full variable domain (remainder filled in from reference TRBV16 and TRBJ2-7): GEEVAQTPKHLVRGEGQKAKLYCAPIKGHSYVFWYQQVLKNEFKFLISFQNENVFDETGMPKERFSAKCLPNSPCSLEIQATKLEDSAVYFCASSQQLPGTETYEQYFGPGTRLTVT.

CDR3 in amino acids: CASHTGTGNTIYF. CDR3 nucleotides: TGTGCCAGTCACACAGGGACTGGAAACACCATATATTTT. The rearrangement joins TRBV19 to TRBJ1-3, with a weak D call TRBD1 (6 bases). CDR3 length: 13 amino acids. V gave up 8 bases and J gave up 2 bases, with 10 bases separating them. Germline V gene sequence: CDR1 LNHDA, CDR2 SQIVND (reference sequence).

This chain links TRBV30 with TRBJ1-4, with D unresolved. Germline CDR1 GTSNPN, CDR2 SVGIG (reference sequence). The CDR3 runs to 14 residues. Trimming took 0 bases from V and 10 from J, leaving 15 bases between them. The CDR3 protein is CAWSVGGGDGKLFF. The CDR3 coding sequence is TGTGCCTGGAGTGTAGGAGGCGGCGACGGAAAACTGTTTTTT.

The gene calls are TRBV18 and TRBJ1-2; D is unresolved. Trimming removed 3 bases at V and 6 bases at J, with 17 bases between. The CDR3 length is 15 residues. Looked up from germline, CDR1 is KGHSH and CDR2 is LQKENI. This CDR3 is CASSPGQKTRDGYTF. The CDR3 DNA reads TGTGCCAGCTCACCGGGCCAGAAAACTAGGGATGGCTACACCTTC.

The CDR3 DNA sequence: TGTGCCAGCAGCCAGTACGCCAGCGGGAGGAACACAGATACGCAGTATTTT. Amino acid sequence: CASSQYASGRNTDTQYF. The J gene is TRBJ2-3, the V gene TRBV7-2, with 9 bases fitting TRBD2. V shed 5 bases and J 2 bases; nucleotides not matched to a gene: 11. This CDR3 is built from 17 residues. Germline lookup yields CDR1 SGHTA and CDR2 FQGNSA.

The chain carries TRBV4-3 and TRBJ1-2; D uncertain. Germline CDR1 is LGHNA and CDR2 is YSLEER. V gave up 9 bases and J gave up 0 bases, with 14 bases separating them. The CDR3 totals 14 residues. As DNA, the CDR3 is TGCGCCAGTCGTATGACGGACTCTAACTATGGCTACACCTTC. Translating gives CASRMTDSNYGYTF.

CDR3 coding DNA: TGTGCCAGCAGCCATCAGGGGTTTCAAGAGACCCAGTACTTC. Amino acid sequence: CASSHQGFQETQYF. The chain uses TRBV7-9 and TRBJ2-5; a possible D gene is TRBD1 (6 bases). CDR1 is SEHNR and CDR2 is FQNEAQ in the germline V gene (reference sequence). The CDR3 is 14 residues long. V gave up 5 bases and J gave up 2 bases, with 12 bases separating them.

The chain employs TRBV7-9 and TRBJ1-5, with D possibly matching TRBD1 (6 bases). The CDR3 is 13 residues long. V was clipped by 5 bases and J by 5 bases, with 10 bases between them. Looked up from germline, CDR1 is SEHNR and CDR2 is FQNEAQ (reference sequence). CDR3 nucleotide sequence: TGTGCCAGCAGCCCGGACAGAGATCAGCCCCAGCATTTT. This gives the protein CASSPDRDQPQHF.

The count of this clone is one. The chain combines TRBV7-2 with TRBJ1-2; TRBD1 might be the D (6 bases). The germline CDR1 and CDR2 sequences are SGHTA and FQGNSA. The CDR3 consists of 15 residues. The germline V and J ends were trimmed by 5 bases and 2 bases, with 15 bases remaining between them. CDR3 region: CASSGQLTGNYGYTF. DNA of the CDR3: TGTGCCAGCAGCGGTCAATTGACAGGCAACTATGGCTACACCTTC.